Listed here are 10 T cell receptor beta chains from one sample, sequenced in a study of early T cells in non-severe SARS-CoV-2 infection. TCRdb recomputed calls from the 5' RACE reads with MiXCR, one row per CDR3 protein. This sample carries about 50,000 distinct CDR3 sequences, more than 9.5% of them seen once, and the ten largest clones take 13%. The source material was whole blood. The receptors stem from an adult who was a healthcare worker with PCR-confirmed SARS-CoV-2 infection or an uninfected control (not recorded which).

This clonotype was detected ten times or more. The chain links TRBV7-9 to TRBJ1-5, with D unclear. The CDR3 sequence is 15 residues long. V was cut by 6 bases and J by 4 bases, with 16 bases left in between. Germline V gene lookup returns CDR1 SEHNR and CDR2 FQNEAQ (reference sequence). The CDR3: CASSPVPTRNQPQHF. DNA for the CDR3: TGTGCCAGCAGTCCTGTCCCCACCAGGAATCAGCCCCAGCATTTT.

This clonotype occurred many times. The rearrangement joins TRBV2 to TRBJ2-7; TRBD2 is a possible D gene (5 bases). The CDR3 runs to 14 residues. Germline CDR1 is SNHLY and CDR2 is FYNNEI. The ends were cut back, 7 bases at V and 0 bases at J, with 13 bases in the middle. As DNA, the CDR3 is TGTGCCAGCAAAGGGAGAGGAGCCTCCTACGAGCAGTACTTC. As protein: CASKGRGASYEQYF.

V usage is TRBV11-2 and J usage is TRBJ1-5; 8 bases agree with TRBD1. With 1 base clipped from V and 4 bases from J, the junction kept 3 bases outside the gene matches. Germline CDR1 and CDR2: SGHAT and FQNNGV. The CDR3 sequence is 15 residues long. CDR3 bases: TGTGCCAGCAGCTTAGGGACAGGGAATAATCAGCCCCAGCATTTT. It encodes CASSLGTGNNQPQHF.

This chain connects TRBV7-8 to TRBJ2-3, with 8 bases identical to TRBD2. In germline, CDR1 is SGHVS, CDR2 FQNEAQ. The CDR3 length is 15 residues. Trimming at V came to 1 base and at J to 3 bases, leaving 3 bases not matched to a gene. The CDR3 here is CASSLGGRLTDTQYF. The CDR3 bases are TGTGCCAGCAGCTTAGGCGGGAGGCTTACAGATACGCAGTATTTT.

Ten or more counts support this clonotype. This CDR3 reads CATLQEGNRAFF. The CDR3 DNA reads TGTGCCACCCTCCAGGAGGGCAATCGAGCTTTCTTT. V and J are TRBV7-2 and TRBJ1-1; D is unresolved. With 10 bases removed from V and 10 bases from J, the gap between germline ends came to 19 bases. CDR1 and CDR2 (germline): SGHTA, FQGNSA. This CDR3 is 12 amino acids long.

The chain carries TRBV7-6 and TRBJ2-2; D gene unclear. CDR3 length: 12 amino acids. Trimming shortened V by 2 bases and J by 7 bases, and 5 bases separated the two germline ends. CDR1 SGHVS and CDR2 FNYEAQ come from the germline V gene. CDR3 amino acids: CASSLSLGELFF. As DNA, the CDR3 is TGTGCCAGCAGCTTATCCCTCGGGGAGCTGTTTTTT.

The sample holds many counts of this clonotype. The CDR3 DNA reads as TGTGCCAGCAGCTCCCCCAAGACTGCCGCGAATGAGCAGTTCTTC. This sequence encodes CASSSPKTAANEQFF. This rearrangement joins TRBV28 to TRBJ2-1, with D unclear. V lost 6 bases and J 7 bases, leaving 19 bases between the germline ends. This CDR3 contains 15 residues. CDR1 and CDR2 (germline): MDHEN, SYDVKM.

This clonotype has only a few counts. The CDR3 region is CAASPSGLYNEQFF. The CDR3 DNA reads TGTGCCGCGAGTCCTAGCGGATTGTACAATGAGCAGTTCTTC. The J gene is TRBJ2-1, the V gene TRBV5-4; 7 bases line up with TRBD2. The germline CDR1 and CDR2 sequences are SGHNT and YYREEE (reference sequence). The CDR3 extends over 14 amino acids. V trimming: 10 bases; J trimming: 4 bases; junction bases outside the gene matches: 11.

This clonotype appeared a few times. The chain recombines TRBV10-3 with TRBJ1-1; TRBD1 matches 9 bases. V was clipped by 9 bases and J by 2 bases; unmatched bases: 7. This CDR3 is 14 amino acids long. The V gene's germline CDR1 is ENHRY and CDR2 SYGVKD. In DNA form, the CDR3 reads TGTGCCATTGCTACGGGACAGGGAAACACTGAAGCTTTCTTT. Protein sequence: CAIATGQGNTEAFF.

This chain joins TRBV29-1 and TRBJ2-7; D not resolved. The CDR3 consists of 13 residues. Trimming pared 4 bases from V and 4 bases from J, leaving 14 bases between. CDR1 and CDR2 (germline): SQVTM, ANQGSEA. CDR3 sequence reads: CSVGRQVGYEQYF. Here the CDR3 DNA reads TGCAGCGTTGGACGGCAGGTCGGGTACGAGCAGTACTTC.